A single T cell receptor beta chain is shown here with its context. What it binds is not known. This sample is drawn from a study of T cell responses to AZD1222 COVID-19 vaccine. Study results and limitations: Most donors were white British, females outnumbered males, and clonal diversity was possibly underestimated.

TCRdb's table, derived via immunoSEQ multiplex PCR, lists solely in-frame clones and lacks some. The sample carries roughly 150,000 clones, 70% to 90% recorded once. The CDR3 sequence is 13 residues long. Germline values: CDR1 MNHEY, CDR2 SMNVEV (reference sequence). Trimming left V 4 bases short and J 2 bases short, with 8 bases between. The sequenced sample was peripheral blood, obtained on day 0 of AZD1222 vaccination. This clonotype was sampled from an adult in good health. The chain carries TRBV27 and TRBJ2-5, with no clear D. The DNA for the CDR3 is TGTGCCAGCAGTTCCACCATGCAAGAGACCCAGTACTTC. Translated: CASSSTMQETQYF.